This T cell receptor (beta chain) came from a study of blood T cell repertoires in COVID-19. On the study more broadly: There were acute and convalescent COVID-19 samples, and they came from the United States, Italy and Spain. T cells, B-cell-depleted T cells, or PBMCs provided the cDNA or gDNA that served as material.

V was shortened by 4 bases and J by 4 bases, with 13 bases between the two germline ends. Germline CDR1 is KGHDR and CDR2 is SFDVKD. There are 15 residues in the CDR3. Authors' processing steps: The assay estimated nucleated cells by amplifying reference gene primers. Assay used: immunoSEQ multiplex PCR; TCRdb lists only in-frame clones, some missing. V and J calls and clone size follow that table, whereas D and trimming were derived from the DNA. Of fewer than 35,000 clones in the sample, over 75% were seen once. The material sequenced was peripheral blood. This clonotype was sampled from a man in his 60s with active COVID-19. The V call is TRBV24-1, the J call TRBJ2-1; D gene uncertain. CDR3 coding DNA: TGTGCCACCAGTGAGACTGCAGCACCATACAATGAGCAGTTCTTC. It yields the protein CATSETAAPYNEQFF.